This record concerns one T cell receptor (beta chain) sequence. The sample is drawn from a study of blood T cell repertoires in COVID-19. Across the whole study: Nucleic acid was either cDNA or gDNA, and it came from T cells, B-cell-depleted T cells, or PBMCs.

The assay was immunoSEQ multiplex PCR, and TCRdb's table has in-frame clones only and misses some. The profile shows about 160,000 clones, just over 90% of them singletons. The sample comprised peripheral blood. This clonotype was sampled from a young man with acute or convalescent COVID-19.

The CDR3 bases are TGTGCCAGTAGTACCCCGAGTCGCACCGGGGAGCTGTTTTTT. The encoded protein is CASSTPSRTGELFF. The V call is TRBV19, the J call TRBJ2-2, with no clear D. Per germline, CDR1 LNHDA and CDR2 SQIVND (reference sequence). The CDR3 covers 14 residues. V lost 4 bases and J lost 4, with 10 bases in between. Together with reference TRBV19 and TRBJ2-2, the CDR3 gives the full variable domain: DGGITQSPKYLFRKEGQNVTLSCEQNLNHDAMYWYRQDPGQGLRLIYYSQIVNDFQKGDIAEGYSVSREKKESFPLTVTSAQKNPTAFYLCASSTPSRTGELFFGEGSRLTVL.